One sample yielded the 25 T cell receptor beta chains listed below, sequenced in a study of blood T cell repertoires in COVID-19. Assay used: immunoSEQ multiplex PCR; TCRdb lists only in-frame clones, some missing. The sample lists 200,000 or so clones; 80% to 90% were seen once. Sequencing was carried out using peripheral blood. All receptors come from a man over 45 with acute or convalescent COVID-19.

The V gene is TRBV5-5, the J gene TRBJ1-6; 7 nucleotides align to TRBD1. V dropped 5 bases and J dropped 8; count of bases not matched to a gene: 7. Per the germline V gene, CDR1 is SGHKS and CDR2 is YYEKEE (reference sequence). CDR3 length: 14 residues. The CDR3 protein is CASSRGDRDSPLHF. As DNA, the CDR3 is TGTGCCAGCAGTCGTGGAGACAGGGATTCACCCCTCCACTTT.

CDR3 sequence: CASSPGQVSYGYTF. CDR3 nucleotide sequence: TGTGCCAGCTCACCGGGACAGGTCTCCTATGGCTACACCTTC. The chain links TRBV18 to TRBJ1-2; TRBD1 matches at 8 bases. The CDR3 covers 14 residues. Trimming at V came to 3 bases and at J to 4 bases, leaving 4 bases not matched to a gene. The germline V gene encodes CDR1 KGHSH and CDR2 LQKENI.

The chain joins TRBV20-1 to TRBJ2-7; D ambiguous. The V and J ends lost 4 bases and 0 bases respectively, with 4 bases between them. Germline lookup yields CDR1 DFQATT and CDR2 SNEGSKA (reference sequence). This CDR3 has 11 residues. Here the CDR3 DNA reads TGCAGTGCTACGAGCTCCTACGAGCAGTACTTC. Its protein product is CSATSSYEQYF.

This clone has a handful of counts. This chain uses TRBV4-1 with TRBJ2-1, with 8 bases matching TRBD2. This CDR3 spans 15 amino acids. V was clipped by 1 base and J by 9 bases; unmatched bases: 8. Germline V lookup: CDR1 MGHRA, CDR2 YSYEKL. CDR3 sequence reads: CASSQGLAGVSEQFF. CDR3 nucleotide sequence: TGCGCCAGCAGCCAAGGCCTAGCGGGTGTCAGTGAGCAGTTCTTC.

This rearrangement joins TRBV7-8 to TRBJ2-7; D gene ambiguous. The CDR3 runs to 15 residues. Trimming took off 2 bases at V and 3 bases at J, with 14 bases between the two ends. Germline CDR1 is SGHVS and CDR2 is FQNEAQ. The CDR3 region is CASSLQYLGVYEQYF. The CDR3 region has the DNA TGTGCCAGCAGCTTACAGTACCTCGGAGTCTACGAGCAGTACTTC.

This clone was seen a few times. The chain carries TRBV30 and TRBJ1-1; D is undetermined. Trimming pared 4 bases from V and 7 bases from J, leaving 19 bases between. CDR1 and CDR2 (germline): GTSNPN, SVGIG (reference sequence). The CDR3 is made up of 14 amino acids. The CDR3 loop reads CAWNGGQGVSEAFF. Written as DNA, the CDR3 is TGTGCCTGGAACGGTGGGCAAGGTGTGAGTGAAGCTTTCTTT.

This clone was seen more than once but under ten times. This chain uses TRBV10-3 with TRBJ2-2; tentative D call: TRBD1 (6 bases). Trimming took off 2 bases at V and 3 bases at J, with 7 bases between the two ends. Germline V gene data show CDR1 as ENHRY and CDR2 as SYGVKD. This CDR3 spans 14 amino acids. CDR3 nucleotides: TGTGCCATCAGTGAGGCAGGGGACACCGGGGAGCTGTTTTTT. Residues: CAISEAGDTGELFF.

This rearrangement joins TRBV6-5 to TRBJ2-3, with 7 bases aligning to TRBD1. From germline, CDR1 is MNHEY and CDR2 SVGAGI. This CDR3 has 15 residues. V gave up 6 bases and J gave up 2 bases; unmatched junction bases: 8. This CDR3 is CASRLQGPPTDTQYF. The CDR3 DNA is TGTGCCAGCAGGTTACAGGGGCCTCCCACAGATACGCAGTATTTT.

The V gene is TRBV29-1, the J gene TRBJ2-1; TRBD1 aligns across 7 bases. V shed 3 bases, J shed 15 bases, and the junction held 5 bases outside the gene matches. CDR1 and CDR2 from the germline V gene are SQVTM and ANQGSEA. The CDR3 runs 10 residues. CDR3 amino acids: CSVETGLRFF. CDR3 coding DNA: TGCAGCGTTGAGACAGGGTTGCGGTTCTTC.

This clone was detected once. The DNA of the CDR3 is TGTGCCAGCAGCGCAGCCGGGACAGGGCTTTACGAGCAGTACTTC. This sequence encodes CASSAAGTGLYEQYF. This chain links TRBV7-9 with TRBJ2-7; 9 bases are shared with TRBD1. From germline, CDR1 is SEHNR and CDR2 FQNEAQ (reference sequence). CDR3 size: 15 residues. Trimming cost V 5 bases and J 4 bases; bases outside gene matches: 9.

This clone was observed once. The J gene is TRBJ2-3, the V gene TRBV19, with 7 bases matching TRBD2. This CDR3 spans 13 amino acids. CDR1 LNHDA and CDR2 SQIVND come from the germline V gene (reference sequence). V was pared by 7 bases and J by 5 bases, with 6 bases of the junction left unmatched. CDR3 region: CASTPGGVDTQYF. The CDR3 DNA is TGTGCCAGTACCCCGGGGGGTGTAGATACGCAGTATTTT.

Points on this clone: This same CDR3 is encoded by further DNA sequences in the sample. This chain joins TRBV7-9 and TRBJ2-7; D not resolved. Between the trimmed V and J ends, which lost 3 bases and 4 bases, there was a span of 4 bases. Germline assignment: CDR1 SEHNR and CDR2 FQNEAQ (reference sequence). There are 11 residues in the CDR3. The CDR3, as DNA: TGTGCCAGCAGCTTCTCTTACGAGCAGTACTTC. This encodes CASSFSYEQYF.

The chain couples TRBV6-5 to TRBJ1-2, with TRBD1 as a possible D gene (6 bases). Deletions cut 5 bases from V and 4 bases from J, with 11 bases between. The CDR3 length is 13 residues. Germline V gives CDR1 MNHEY, CDR2 SVGAGI. CDR3 DNA: TGTGCCAGCAGTAATGACAGGATCTATGGCTACACCTTC. Amino acid sequence: CASSNDRIYGYTF.

The chain joins TRBV19 to TRBJ2-1; TRBD2 matches at 9 bases. The germline V gene has CDR1 LNHDA and CDR2 SQIVND (reference sequence). The CDR3 has 15 amino acids. After removal of 5 bases from V and 10 bases from J, the junction contained 12 bases not matched to a gene. The CDR3 region is CASSPPGTSFREQFF. The CDR3 nucleotides read TGTGCCAGTAGTCCACCCGGGACTAGCTTCAGGGAGCAGTTCTTC.

V usage is TRBV18 and J usage is TRBJ1-1; TRBD1 matches at 7 bases. The trim removed 3 bases at V and 4 bases at J, leaving 11 bases unmatched. This CDR3 contains 16 residues. Germline lookup yields CDR1 KGHSH and CDR2 LQKENI. The CDR3: CASSPWTGREGTEAFF. Written as DNA, the CDR3 is TGTGCCAGCTCACCGTGGACAGGCCGGGAGGGCACTGAAGCTTTCTTT.

The V and J genes are TRBV5-8 and TRBJ1-5; D might be TRBD1 (6 bases). The CDR3 consists of 15 residues. Germline V gives CDR1 SGHTS, CDR2 YDEGEE. Trimming stripped 3 bases from V and 8 bases from J, with 18 bases between. CDR3 DNA: TGTGCCAGCAGCTGGACGACAGGTGGGAGGGAGCCCCAGCATTTT. It is translated as CASSWTTGGREPQHF.

The chain has TRBV7-9 and TRBJ1-2; D possibly corresponds to TRBD1 (5 bases). Germline assignment: CDR1 SEHNR and CDR2 FQNEAQ (reference sequence). With 0 bases removed from V and 1 base from J, the gap between germline ends came to 12 bases. The CDR3 loop spans 16 amino acids. The CDR3 DNA sequence: TGTGCCAGCAGCTTAGCTCGACAGATCCTTAACTATGGCTACACCTTC. Translation gives CASSLARQILNYGYTF.

The rearrangement uses TRBV6-2 or TRBV6-3 and TRBJ1-3; D may be TRBD1 (5 bases). Deletions cut 0 bases from V and 4 bases from J, with 10 bases between. Germline V gene sequence: CDR1 MNHEY, CDR2 SVGEGT. The CDR3 is made up of 15 amino acids. The chain's CDR3 is CASSYSGTAGNTIYF. In nucleotides, the CDR3 is TGTGCCAGCAGTTACTCCGGGACTGCAGGAAACACCATATATTTT.

This clone has just one count. This chain connects TRBV19 to TRBJ2-1; a weak D match, TRBD1 (5 bases). The CDR3 is made up of 16 amino acids. Germline CDR1 and CDR2: LNHDA and SQIVND (reference sequence). V shed 5 bases and J shed 2 bases, with 16 bases lying between them. The CDR3 region has the DNA TGTGCCAGTAGTGATCCAGGGCAAACCGCCTACAATGAGCAGTTCTTC. It yields the protein CASSDPGQTAYNEQFF.

This chain joins TRBV7-9 and TRBJ1-1; no clear D gene. Per germline, CDR1 SEHNR and CDR2 FQNEAQ (reference sequence). The CDR3 totals 18 residues. Trimming stripped 1 base from V and 0 bases from J, with 18 bases between. The CDR3 coding sequence is TGTGCCAGCAGCTTAGTGGGGTCGGGTGGACTCATGAACACTGAAGCTTTCTTT. This gives the protein CASSLVGSGGLMNTEAFF.

This chain connects TRBV7-2 to TRBJ2-5, with 7 bases matching TRBD1. The CDR3 is 14 amino acids. Trimming removed 6 bases from V and 2 bases from J; junction bases left unmatched: 6. CDR1 and CDR2 (germline): SGHTA, FQGNSA. The CDR3 sequence is CASSRGRPQETQYF. The CDR3 coding sequence is TGTGCCAGCAGTAGGGGGCGACCTCAAGAGACCCAGTACTTC.

V and J are TRBV27 and TRBJ1-1; TRBD1 is a possible D gene (6 bases). The V gene lost 4 bases and the J gene lost 7 bases, with 16 bases spanning the gap. Germline V lookup: CDR1 MNHEY, CDR2 SMNVEV (reference sequence). The CDR3 loop spans 14 amino acids. The CDR3 sequence is CASSSTGLGDEAFF. Written as DNA, the CDR3 is TGTGCCAGCAGTTCAACAGGGTTAGGAGATGAAGCTTTCTTT.

This chain connects TRBV28 to TRBJ1-5, with 11 bases fitting TRBD1. CDR3 length: 16 amino acids. Germline V CDR1 and CDR2: MDHEN, SYDVKM. Trimming took 6 bases from V and 5 from J; bases not matched to a gene: 9. In DNA, the CDR3 is TGTGCCAGCAGGCTCGGGACAGGGGGAAGTTATCAGCCCCAGCATTTT. It encodes CASRLGTGGSYQPQHF.

This chain links TRBV19 with TRBJ2-5; possibly TRBD2 for D (5 bases). The CDR3 extends over 13 amino acids. The germline V gene encodes CDR1 LNHDA and CDR2 SQIVND (reference sequence). Trimming stripped 6 bases from V and 3 bases from J, with 11 bases between. Here the CDR3 reads CASRRFGEETQYF. The CDR3, as DNA: TGTGCCAGTAGACGGTTCGGGGAAGAGACCCAGTACTTC.

CDR3 in DNA: TGTGCCAGCAGTGAAGAGGACAGCCTGATTAATGAAAAACTGTTTTTT. Its translation is CASSEEDSLINEKLFF. V usage is TRBV2 and J usage is TRBJ1-4, with D tentatively TRBD1 (6 bases). The germline V gene has CDR1 SNHLY and CDR2 FYNNEI. V shed 1 base and J shed 4 bases, with 13 bases lying between them. This CDR3 has 16 residues.